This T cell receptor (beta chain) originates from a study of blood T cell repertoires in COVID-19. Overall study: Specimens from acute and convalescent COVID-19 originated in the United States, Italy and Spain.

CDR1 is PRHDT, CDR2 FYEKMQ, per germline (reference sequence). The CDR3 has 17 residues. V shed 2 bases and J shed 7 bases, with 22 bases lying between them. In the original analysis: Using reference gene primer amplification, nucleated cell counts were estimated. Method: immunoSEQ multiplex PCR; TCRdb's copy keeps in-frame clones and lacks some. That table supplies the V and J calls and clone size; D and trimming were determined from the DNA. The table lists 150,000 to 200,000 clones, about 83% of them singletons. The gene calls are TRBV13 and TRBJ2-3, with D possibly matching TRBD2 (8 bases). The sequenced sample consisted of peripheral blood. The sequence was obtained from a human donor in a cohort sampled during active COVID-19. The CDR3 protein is CASSLSSGDRDLNTQYF. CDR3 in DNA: TGTGCCAGCAGCTTAAGTAGCGGGGACAGAGACTTAAATACGCAGTATTTT.